These 21 T cell receptor beta chains were all obtained from the same sample, sequenced in a study of response to subunit inactivated influenza vaccine. TCRdb reanalysed the RT-PCR reads using MiXCR and keeps one entry per CDR3 protein. Among hundreds of thousands of distinct CDR3 sequences listed, around 13% were seen once. This specimen was PBMCs from blood, taken approximately 15 days before vaccination. The receptors here all came from a man aged 50 to 59 who received an inactivated influenza vaccine.

V gene TRBV12-3 or TRBV12-4 combines with J gene TRBJ2-3; no firm D call. The CDR3 is 11 residues long. V gave up 5 bases and J gave up 8 bases, with 8 bases separating them. The CDR3 sequence: CASSAQGTQYF. CDR3 DNA sequence: TGTGCCAGCAGTGCCCAAGGTACGCAGTATTTT.

This rearrangement joins TRBV7-9 to TRBJ2-1; 8 nucleotides match TRBD2. The CDR3 runs to 14 residues. Unmatched junction bases numbered 7, after V lost 6 bases and J lost 6 bases. CDR1 is SEHNR, CDR2 FQNEAQ, per germline (reference sequence). CDR3 in DNA: TGTGCCAGCAGTACGGGGGCGGGAGGCAATGAGCAGTTCTTC. This encodes CASSTGAGGNEQFF.

This clonotype appeared a few times. The chain has TRBV7-6 and TRBJ1-1; 7 nucleotides agree with TRBD1. CDR1 is SGHVS, CDR2 FNYEAQ, per germline. Trimming removed 7 bases from V and 3 bases from J; junction bases left unmatched: 14. The CDR3 is made up of 16 amino acids. This CDR3 reads CASIERVSGGYTEAFF. CDR3 coding DNA: TGTGCCAGCATCGAAAGAGTATCAGGGGGGTACACTGAAGCTTTCTTT.

The rearrangement uses TRBV3-1 and TRBJ2-7; the D gene is possibly TRBD1 (6 bases). In germline, CDR1 is LGHDT, CDR2 YNNKEL (reference sequence). The CDR3 is made up of 16 amino acids. The V and J ends lost 2 bases and 2 bases respectively, with 16 bases between them. CDR3 sequence: CASSQTPGVRPYEQYF. The CDR3 region has the DNA TGTGCCAGCAGCCAAACCCCAGGGGTTCGACCCTACGAGCAGTACTTC.

The chain links TRBV12-3 or TRBV12-4 to TRBJ2-3; D gene uncertain. V shed 2 bases and J shed 6 bases, with 12 bases lying between them. This CDR3 comprises 14 residues. The CDR3 DNA reads TGTGCCAGCAGTTTATGGGCTACCCGCGATACGCAGTATTTT. This encodes CASSLWATRDTQYF.

V usage is TRBV7-2 and J usage is TRBJ2-3; TRBD2 is a possible D gene (5 bases). Germline V lookup: CDR1 SGHTA, CDR2 FQGNSA. V lost 7 bases to trimming and J lost 0 bases, with 17 bases between them. The CDR3 is 16 amino acids. The CDR3 spells CASIEGPYSSTDTQYF. CDR3 sequence (DNA): TGTGCCAGCATCGAGGGTCCCTACTCTAGCACAGATACGCAGTATTTT.

There are a few counts of this clonotype. J is TRBJ2-7 and V is TRBV27, with D perhaps assigned TRBD1 or TRBD2 (5 bases each). Trimming removed 8 bases from V and 7 bases from J, with 18 bases in between. CDR1 is MNHEY and CDR2 is SMNVEV in the germline V gene (reference sequence). CDR3 size: 13 residues. The CDR3 DNA is TGTGCCAGCCGCGGGTCCGGGGCGAAGGAGCAGTACTTC. The encoded protein is CASRGSGAKEQYF.

This clonotype was counted between two and nine times. The chain has TRBV5-5 and TRBJ1-4; D is ambiguous. CDR3 length equals 13 residues. From germline, CDR1 is SGHKS and CDR2 YYEKEE (reference sequence). V was cut by 4 bases and J by 6 bases, with 10 bases left in between. CDR3 residues: CASSPLMDEKLFF. The CDR3 bases are TGTGCCAGCAGCCCGCTCATGGATGAAAAACTGTTTTTT.

This clonotype came up many times. This sequence joins TRBV29-1 and TRBJ1-5; 7 positions match TRBD1. The CDR3 length is 13 residues. V was clipped by 4 bases and J by 0 bases; unmatched bases: 0. CDR1 and CDR2 (germline): SQVTM, ANQGSEA. The CDR3 coding sequence is TGCAGCGTTGGACAGGGTAGCAATCAGCCCCAGCATTTT. Translated, it gives CSVGQGSNQPQHF.

The CDR3 sequence: CASSQDDRKWTYNSPLHF. The CDR3 DNA reads as TGCGCCAGCAGCCAAGATGATCGAAAATGGACCTATAATTCACCCCTCCACTTT. This chain links TRBV4-3 with TRBJ1-6; unclear D gene. V lost 0 bases to trimming and J lost 2 bases, with 14 bases between them. The CDR3 length is 18 residues. Per the germline V gene, CDR1 is LGHNA and CDR2 is YSLEER.

This clonotype turned up a few times. The gene calls are TRBV7-9 and TRBJ2-6; D could derive from TRBD1 or TRBD2 (5 bases each). Germline assignment: CDR1 SEHNR and CDR2 FQNEAQ (reference sequence). V gave up 0 bases and J gave up 12 bases, with 18 bases separating them. The CDR3 has 16 amino acids. CDR3 protein: CASSLAGDLSSRVLTF. In nucleotides, the CDR3 is TGTGCCAGCAGCTTAGCCGGGGACCTAAGCAGCCGCGTCCTGACTTTC.

In its sample, this clonotype was seen many times. The CDR3 loop reads CSARDGGAVGELFF. The CDR3 coding sequence is TGCAGTGCTAGAGACGGGGGGGCCGTCGGGGAGCTGTTTTTT. The chain joins TRBV20-1 to TRBJ2-2, with 8 bases identical to TRBD2. Germline V gene lookup returns CDR1 DFQATT and CDR2 SNEGSKA (reference sequence). V lost 0 bases and J lost 7; bases outside the gene matches: 4. CDR3 length: 14 amino acids.

This clonotype was recorded many times. The rearrangement joins TRBV6-1 to TRBJ1-4, with 9 bases lining up with TRBD1. Germline trimming cut 5 bases from V and 4 bases from J; bases unmatched to any gene: 5. The CDR3 is 15 amino acids. Germline V gene data show CDR1 as MNHNS and CDR2 as SASEGT. CDR3 region: CASSPPGQGNEKLFF. As DNA, the CDR3 is TGTGCCAGCAGTCCACCGGGACAGGGTAATGAAAAACTGTTTTTT.

This clonotype was counted a few times. This chain connects TRBV5-1 to TRBJ2-3, with 12 bases matching TRBD1. V was pared by 5 bases and J by 6 bases, with 10 bases of the junction left unmatched. The CDR3 totals 16 residues. Per the germline V gene, CDR1 is SGHRS and CDR2 is YFSETQ. CDR3 region: CASSYLGTGGRDTQYF. The CDR3 DNA sequence: TGCGCCAGCAGTTATCTTGGGACAGGGGGCCGGGATACGCAGTATTTT.

There are many counts of this clonotype. This chain joins TRBV27 and TRBJ1-6; 9 bases line up with TRBD1. Germline CDR1 is MNHEY and CDR2 is SMNVEV (reference sequence). V trimming: 6 bases; J trimming: 3 bases; junction bases outside the gene matches: 3. The CDR3 extends over 15 amino acids. CDR3 bases: TGTGCCAGCAGGGTGACAGGGGGCTATAATTCACCCCTCCACTTT. Residues: CASRVTGGYNSPLHF.

This clonotype was found a few times. The chain employs TRBV5-1 and TRBJ1-6; possibly TRBD1 for D (5 bases). Germline loops: CDR1 SGHRS, CDR2 YFSETQ. V dropped 3 bases and J dropped 9 bases, with 10 bases sitting between them. CDR3 length equals 13 residues. The DNA for the CDR3 is TGCGCCAGCAGCTGGACAACTGTTTCACCCCTCCACTTT. Protein: CASSWTTVSPLHF. Full variable domain (missing parts from reference TRBV5-1 and TRBJ1-6): KAGVTQTPRYLIKTRGQQVTLSCSPISGHRSVSWYQQTPGQGLQFLFEYFSETQRNKGNFPGRFSGRQFSNSRSEMNVSTLELGDSALYLCASSWTTVSPLHFGNGTRLTVT.

The table lists this clonotype with a few counts. For the CDR3, the DNA is TGTGCCAGCAGTTCCCGGGACAGAGCTACGGCCCAGTACTTC. Encoded protein: CASSSRDRATAQYF. V usage is TRBV12-3 or TRBV12-4 and J usage is TRBJ2-5, with TRBD1 matching over 7 bases. There are 14 residues in the CDR3. The junction had 11 bases not matched to a gene; V was cut back by 4 bases and J by 9 bases.

This clonotype showed up just a few times. The J gene is TRBJ1-4, the V gene TRBV6-2 or TRBV6-3; a weak D match, TRBD1 (6 bases). V was clipped by 5 bases and J by 5 bases, with 15 bases between them. Germline V gene sequence: CDR1 MNHEY, CDR2 SVGEGT. The CDR3 sequence is 15 residues long. In DNA form, the CDR3 reads TGTGCCAGCAGTCCAGGACAGCCAAGCAATGAAAAACTGTTTTTT. Protein: CASSPGQPSNEKLFF.

The chain employs TRBV15 and TRBJ2-5; 11 nucleotides agree with TRBD1. This CDR3 has 15 residues. Germline V gives CDR1 LNHNV, CDR2 YYDKDF (reference sequence). J was trimmed by 5 bases and V by 0 bases; bases with no gene match: 2. Here the CDR3 DNA reads TGTGCCACCAGCAGAGAGAGGACAGGGGGCGAGACCCAGTACTTC. Its protein is CATSRERTGGETQYF.

This rearrangement joins TRBV7-6 to TRBJ2-5, with TRBD2 matching over 13 bases. Germline V gives CDR1 SGHVS, CDR2 FNYEAQ. J lost 2 bases, V lost 6 bases, and 15 bases had no gene match. The CDR3 is made up of 19 amino acids. CDR3 sequence reads: CASSPGTSGASITQETQYF. The DNA of the CDR3 is TGTGCCAGCAGTCCCGGGACTAGCGGGGCCTCCATCACTCAAGAGACCCAGTACTTC.

V gene TRBV15 combines with J gene TRBJ2-2; no firm D call. The CDR3 consists of 15 residues. The germline V gene has CDR1 LNHNV and CDR2 YYDKDF (reference sequence). Between the trimmed V and J ends, which lost 0 bases and 0 bases, there was a span of 5 bases. The CDR3 coding sequence is TGTGCCACCAGCAGAGACCTCGCGAACACCGGGGAGCTGTTTTTT. As protein: CATSRDLANTGELFF.